The source of this T cell receptor (beta chain) is a study of T cell clonality in common variable immunodeficiency. The ends were cut back, 7 bases at V and 1 base at J, with 14 bases in the middle. This CDR3 region has 14 residues. CDR1 and CDR2 (germline): SGHAT, FQNNGV. As for this clone: Its matching antigen is unknown. The read halts 3 residues ahead of the CDR3 end, with the missing end drawn from the germline J gene.

Study-level results: TCRbeta clonality was increased in CVID versus healthy controls. In common variable immunodeficiency, TCR beta chains reportedly carried fewer deletions and N-nucleotide insertions.

Measured with immunoSEQ multiplex PCR; TCRdb has only the in-frame clones, and not every one. The sample yields 35,000 to 55,000 clones, without any singletons. This TCR came from a person aged 18 to 75 in good health. The material sequenced was peripheral blood mononuclear cells. The J gene is TRBJ2-7, the V gene TRBV11-2; possible D gene TRBD1, 6 bases. The CDR3 is CASTIARGSYEQYF. The DNA read from the CDR3 is TGTGCCAGCACCATAGCGAGGGGGTCCTACGAG.